This paragraph covers one T cell receptor (beta chain) sequence. This sample was included in a study of blood T cell repertoires in COVID-19. About the study: T cells, B-cell-depleted T cells, or PBMCs provided the cDNA or gDNA that served as material.

Original processing methods: Cell counts per sample came from amplifying reference gene primers. Produced via immunoSEQ multiplex PCR; TCRdb's table is partial and in-frame only. D and trimming come from the DNA, and the V and J calls and clone size come from that table. The data hold around 260,000 clones, with 80% to 95% observed a single time. Enrollees, roughly 18 to 90 years old, lived in 24 US areas. Cohort placement rested on clinical history that participants reported themselves. This CDR3 contains 15 residues. Germline loops: CDR1 LNHNV, CDR2 YYDKDF (reference sequence). V gave up 3 bases and J gave up 3 bases; unmatched junction bases: 7.

V usage is TRBV15 and J usage is TRBJ2-7; 8 bases agree with TRBD1. The sample taken for sequencing was PBMCs or T cells enriched from blood (not recorded which). This clonotype was obtained from a woman between 25 and 40 years old who had recovered from COVID-19. CDR3 protein: CATSSPDRDLYEQYF. CDR3 nucleotides: TGTGCCACCAGCAGCCCGGACAGGGACCTCTACGAGCAGTACTTC.